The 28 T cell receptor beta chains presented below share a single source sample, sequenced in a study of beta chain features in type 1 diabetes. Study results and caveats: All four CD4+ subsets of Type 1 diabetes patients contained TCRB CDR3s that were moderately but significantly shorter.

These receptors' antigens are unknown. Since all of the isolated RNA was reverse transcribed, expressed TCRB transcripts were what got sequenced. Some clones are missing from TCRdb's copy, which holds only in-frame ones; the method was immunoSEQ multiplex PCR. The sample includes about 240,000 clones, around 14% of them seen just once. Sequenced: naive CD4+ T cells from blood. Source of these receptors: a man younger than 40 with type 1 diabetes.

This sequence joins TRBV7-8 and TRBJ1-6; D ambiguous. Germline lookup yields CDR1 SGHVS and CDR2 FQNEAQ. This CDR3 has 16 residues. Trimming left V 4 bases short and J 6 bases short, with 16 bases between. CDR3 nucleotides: TGTGCCAGCAGCTCAGTTGGTCAGAACATTAATTCACCCCTCCACTTT. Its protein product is CASSSVGQNINSPLHF.

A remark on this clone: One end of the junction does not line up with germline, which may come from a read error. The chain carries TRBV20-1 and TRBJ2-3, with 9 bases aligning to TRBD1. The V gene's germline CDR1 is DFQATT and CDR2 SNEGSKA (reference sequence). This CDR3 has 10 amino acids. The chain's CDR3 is CSATGTGRVF. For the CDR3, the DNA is TGCAGTGCTACCGGGACAGGGAGAGTATTT.

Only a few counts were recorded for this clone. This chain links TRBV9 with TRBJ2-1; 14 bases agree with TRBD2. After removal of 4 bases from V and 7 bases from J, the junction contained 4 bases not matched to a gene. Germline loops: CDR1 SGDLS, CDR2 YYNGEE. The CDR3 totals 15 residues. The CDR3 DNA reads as TGTGCCAGCAGCCTCGGGACTAGCGGGAGTAATGAGCAGTTCTTC. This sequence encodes CASSLGTSGSNEQFF.

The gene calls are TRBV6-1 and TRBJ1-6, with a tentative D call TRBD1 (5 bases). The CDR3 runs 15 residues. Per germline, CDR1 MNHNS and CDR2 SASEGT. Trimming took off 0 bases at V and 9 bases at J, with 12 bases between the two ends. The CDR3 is CASSEALNQGSPLHF. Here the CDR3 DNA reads TGTGCCAGCAGTGAAGCGCTGAATCAGGGTTCACCCCTCCACTTT.

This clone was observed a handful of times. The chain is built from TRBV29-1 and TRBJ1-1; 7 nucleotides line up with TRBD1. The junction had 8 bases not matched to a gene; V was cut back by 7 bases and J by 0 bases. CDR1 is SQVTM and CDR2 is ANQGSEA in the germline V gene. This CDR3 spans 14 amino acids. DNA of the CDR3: TGCAGCGCCAACAGGGGCGAAATGAACACTGAAGCTTTCTTT. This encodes CSANRGEMNTEAFF.

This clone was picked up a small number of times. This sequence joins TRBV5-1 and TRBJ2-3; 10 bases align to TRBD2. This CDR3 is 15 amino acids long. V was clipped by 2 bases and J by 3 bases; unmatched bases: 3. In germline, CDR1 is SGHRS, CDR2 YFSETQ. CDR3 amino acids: CASSLAGGPTDTQYF. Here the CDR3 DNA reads TGCGCCAGCAGCTTAGCGGGAGGGCCAACAGATACGCAGTATTTT.

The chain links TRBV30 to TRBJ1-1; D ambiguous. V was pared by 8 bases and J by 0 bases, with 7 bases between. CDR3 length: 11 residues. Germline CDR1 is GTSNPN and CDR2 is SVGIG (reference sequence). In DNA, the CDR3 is TGTGCCAAGAGAGTGAACACTGAAGCTTTCTTT. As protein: CAKRVNTEAFF.

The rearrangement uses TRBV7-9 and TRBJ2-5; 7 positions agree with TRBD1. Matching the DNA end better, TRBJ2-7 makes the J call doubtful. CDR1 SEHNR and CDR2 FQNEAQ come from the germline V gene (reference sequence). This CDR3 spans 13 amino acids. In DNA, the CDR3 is TGTGCCATCCCACAGACAGGGATCGACGAGCAGTACTTC. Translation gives CAIPQTGIDEQYF.

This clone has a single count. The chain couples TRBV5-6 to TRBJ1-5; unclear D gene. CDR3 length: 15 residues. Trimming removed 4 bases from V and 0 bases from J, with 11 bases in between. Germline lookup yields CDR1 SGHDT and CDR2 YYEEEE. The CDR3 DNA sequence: TGTGCCAGCAGCCCTCTGCCAGTTAGCAATCAGCCCCAGCATTTT. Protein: CASSPLPVSNQPQHF. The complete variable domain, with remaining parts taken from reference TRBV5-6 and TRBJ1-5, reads DAGVTQSPTHLIKTRGQQVTLRCSPKSGHDTVSWYQQALGQGPQFIFQYYEEEERQRGNFPDRFSGHQFPNYSSELNVNALLLGDSALYLCASSPLPVSNQPQHFGDGTRLSIL.

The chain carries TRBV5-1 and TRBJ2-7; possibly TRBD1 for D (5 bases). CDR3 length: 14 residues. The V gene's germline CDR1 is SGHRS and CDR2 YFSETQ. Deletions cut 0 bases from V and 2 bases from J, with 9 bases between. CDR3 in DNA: TGCGCCAGCAGCTTGGAAGGACACCCCTACGAGCAGTACTTC. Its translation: CASSLEGHPYEQYF.

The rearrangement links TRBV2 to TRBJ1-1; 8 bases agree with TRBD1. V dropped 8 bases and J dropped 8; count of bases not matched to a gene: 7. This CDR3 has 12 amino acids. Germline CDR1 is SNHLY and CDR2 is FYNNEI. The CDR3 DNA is TGTGCCAGCTCCTACCGGGACAGGGAAGCTTTCTTT. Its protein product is CASSYRDREAFF.

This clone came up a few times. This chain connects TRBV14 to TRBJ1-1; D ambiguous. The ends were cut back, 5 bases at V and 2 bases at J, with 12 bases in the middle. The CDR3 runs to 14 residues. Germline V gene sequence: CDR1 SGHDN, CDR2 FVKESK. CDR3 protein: CASSTLGRNTEAFF. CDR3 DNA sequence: TGTGCCAGCAGCACCCTGGGGAGAAACACTGAAGCTTTCTTT. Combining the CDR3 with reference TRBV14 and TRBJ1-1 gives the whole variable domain EAGVTQFPSHSVIEKGQTVTLRCDPISGHDNLYWYRRVMGKEIKFLLHFVKESKQDESGMPNNRFLAERTGGTYSTLKVQPAELEDSGVYFCASSTLGRNTEAFFGQGTRLTVV.

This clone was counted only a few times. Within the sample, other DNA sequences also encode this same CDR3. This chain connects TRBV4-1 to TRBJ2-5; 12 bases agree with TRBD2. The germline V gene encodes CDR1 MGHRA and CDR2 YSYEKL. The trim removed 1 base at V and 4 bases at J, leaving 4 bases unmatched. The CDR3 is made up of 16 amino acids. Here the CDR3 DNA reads TGCGCCAGCAGCCAAGGGCTAGCGGGAGGGTCAGAGACCCAGTACTTC. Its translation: CASSQGLAGGSETQYF.

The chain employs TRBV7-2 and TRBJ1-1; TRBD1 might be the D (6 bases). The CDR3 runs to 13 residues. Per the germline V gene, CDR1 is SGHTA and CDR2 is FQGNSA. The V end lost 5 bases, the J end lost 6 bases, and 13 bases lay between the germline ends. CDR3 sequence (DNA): TGTGCCAGCAGCCCCACTGGGGGCTCTGAAGCTTTCTTT. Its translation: CASSPTGGSEAFF.

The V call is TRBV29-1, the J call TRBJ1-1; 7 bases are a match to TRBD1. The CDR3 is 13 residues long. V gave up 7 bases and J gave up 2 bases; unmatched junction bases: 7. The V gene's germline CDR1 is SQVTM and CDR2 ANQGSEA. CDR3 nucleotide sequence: TGCAGCGCACAGGGGCCGTCCAACACTGAAGCTTTCTTT. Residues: CSAQGPSNTEAFF. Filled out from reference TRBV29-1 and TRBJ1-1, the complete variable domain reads SAVISQKPSRDICQRGTSLTIQCQVDSQVTMMFWYRQQPGQSLTLIATANQGSEATYESGFVIDKFPISRPNLTFSTLTVSNMSPEDSSIYLCSAQGPSNTEAFFGQGTRLTVV.

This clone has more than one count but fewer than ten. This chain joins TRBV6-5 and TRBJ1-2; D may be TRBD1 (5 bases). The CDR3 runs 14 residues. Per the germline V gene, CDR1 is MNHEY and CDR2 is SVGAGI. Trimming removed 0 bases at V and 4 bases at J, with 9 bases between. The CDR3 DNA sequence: TGTGCCAGCAGTTACTCCAGGGAGGCCTATGGCTACACCTTC. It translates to CASSYSREAYGYTF.

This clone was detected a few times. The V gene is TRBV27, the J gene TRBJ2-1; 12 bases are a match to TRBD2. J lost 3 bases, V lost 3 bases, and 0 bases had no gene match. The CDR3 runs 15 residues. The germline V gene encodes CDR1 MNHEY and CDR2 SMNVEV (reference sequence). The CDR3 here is CASSLGLAGYNEQFF. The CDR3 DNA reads TGTGCCAGCAGTTTGGGACTAGCGGGCTACAATGAGCAGTTCTTC.

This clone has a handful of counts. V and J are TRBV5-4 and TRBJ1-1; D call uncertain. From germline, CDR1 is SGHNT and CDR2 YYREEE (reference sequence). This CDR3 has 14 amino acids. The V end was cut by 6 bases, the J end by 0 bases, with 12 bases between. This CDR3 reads CASTLLGVNTEAFF. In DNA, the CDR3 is TGTGCCAGCACCCTCCTCGGGGTGAACACTGAAGCTTTCTTT.

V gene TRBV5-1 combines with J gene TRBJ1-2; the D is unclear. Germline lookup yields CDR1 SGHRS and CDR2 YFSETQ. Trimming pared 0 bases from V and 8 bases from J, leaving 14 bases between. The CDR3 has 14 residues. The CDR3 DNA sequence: TGCGCCAGCAGCTTGGTTTCCGATAGCGGCGGCTACACCTTC. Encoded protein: CASSLVSDSGGYTF.

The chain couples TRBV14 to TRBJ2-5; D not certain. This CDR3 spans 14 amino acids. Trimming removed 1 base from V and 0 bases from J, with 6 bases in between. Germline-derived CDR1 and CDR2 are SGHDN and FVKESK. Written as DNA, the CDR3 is TGTGCCAGCAGCCAAGTCCTAGACCAAGAGACCCAGTACTTC. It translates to CASSQVLDQETQYF.

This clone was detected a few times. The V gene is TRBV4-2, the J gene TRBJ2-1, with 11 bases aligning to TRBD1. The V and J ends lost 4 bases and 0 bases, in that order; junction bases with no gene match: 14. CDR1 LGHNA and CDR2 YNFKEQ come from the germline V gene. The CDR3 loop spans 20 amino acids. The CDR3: CASSRASGQGATSSYNEQFF. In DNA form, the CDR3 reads TGTGCCAGCAGCCGGGCGAGTGGACAGGGGGCCACGAGCTCCTACAATGAGCAGTTCTTC.

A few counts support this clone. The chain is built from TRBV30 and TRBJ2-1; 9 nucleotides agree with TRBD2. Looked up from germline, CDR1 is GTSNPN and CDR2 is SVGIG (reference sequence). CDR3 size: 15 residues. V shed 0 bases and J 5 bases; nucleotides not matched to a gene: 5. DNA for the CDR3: TGTGCCTGGAGTGTCGGCGGGAGGGCCGACAATGAGCAGTTCTTC. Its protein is CAWSVGGRADNEQFF.

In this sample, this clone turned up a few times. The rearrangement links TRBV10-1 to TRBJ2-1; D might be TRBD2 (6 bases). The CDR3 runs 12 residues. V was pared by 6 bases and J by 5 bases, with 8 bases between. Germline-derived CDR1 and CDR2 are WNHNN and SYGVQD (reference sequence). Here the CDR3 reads CASSPGDNEQFF. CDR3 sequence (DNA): TGCGCCAGCAGCCCGGGAGACAATGAGCAGTTCTTC.

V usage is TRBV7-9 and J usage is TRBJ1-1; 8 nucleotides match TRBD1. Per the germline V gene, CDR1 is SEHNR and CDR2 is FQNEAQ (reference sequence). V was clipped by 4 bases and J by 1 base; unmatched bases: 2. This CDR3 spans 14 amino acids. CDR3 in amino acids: CASSSGQGNTEAFF. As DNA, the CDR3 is TGTGCCAGCAGCTCAGGACAGGGGAACACTGAAGCTTTCTTT.

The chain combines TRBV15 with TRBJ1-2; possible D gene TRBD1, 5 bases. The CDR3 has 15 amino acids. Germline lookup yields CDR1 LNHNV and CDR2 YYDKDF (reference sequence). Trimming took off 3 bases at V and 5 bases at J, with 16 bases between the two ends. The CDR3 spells CATSSELGTSYGYTF. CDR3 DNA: TGTGCCACCAGCAGCGAACTCGGGACTTCTTATGGCTACACCTTC.

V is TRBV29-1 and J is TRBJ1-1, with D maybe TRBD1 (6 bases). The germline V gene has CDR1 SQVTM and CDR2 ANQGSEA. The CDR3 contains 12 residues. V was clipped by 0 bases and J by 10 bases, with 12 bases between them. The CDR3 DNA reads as TGCAGCGTTGAAGATCAAGGCAGGGGAGCTTTCTTT. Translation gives CSVEDQGRGAFF.

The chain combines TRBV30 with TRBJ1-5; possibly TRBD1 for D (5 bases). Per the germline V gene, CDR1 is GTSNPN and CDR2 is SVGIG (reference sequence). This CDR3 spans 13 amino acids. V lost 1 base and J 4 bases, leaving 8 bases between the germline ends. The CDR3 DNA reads TGTGCCTGGAGTGCAGGGTGGAATCAGCCCCAGCATTTT. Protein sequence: CAWSAGWNQPQHF.

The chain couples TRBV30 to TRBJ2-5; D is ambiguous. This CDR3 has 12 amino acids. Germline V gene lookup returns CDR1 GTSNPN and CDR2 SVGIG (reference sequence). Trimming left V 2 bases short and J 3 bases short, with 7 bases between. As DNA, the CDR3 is TGTGCCTGGAGTCACCGCGAAGAGACCCAGTACTTC. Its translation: CAWSHREETQYF.